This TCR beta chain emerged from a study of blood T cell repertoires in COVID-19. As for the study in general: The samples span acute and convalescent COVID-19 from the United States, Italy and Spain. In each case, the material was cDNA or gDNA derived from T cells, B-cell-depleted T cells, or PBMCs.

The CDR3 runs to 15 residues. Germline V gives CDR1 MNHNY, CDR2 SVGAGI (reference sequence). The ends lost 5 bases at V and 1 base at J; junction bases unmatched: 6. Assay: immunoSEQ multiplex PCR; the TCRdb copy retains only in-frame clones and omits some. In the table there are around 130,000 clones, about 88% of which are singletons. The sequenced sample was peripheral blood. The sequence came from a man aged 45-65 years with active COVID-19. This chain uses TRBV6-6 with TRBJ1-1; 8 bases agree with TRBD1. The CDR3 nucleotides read TGTGCCAGCAGTGACATGACAGGGGAGAACACTGAAGCTTTCTTT. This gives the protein CASSDMTGENTEAFF.